Presented here are 10 T cell receptor beta chains from one specimen sequenced in a study of blood T cell repertoires in COVID-19. Assay: immunoSEQ multiplex PCR; the TCRdb copy retains only in-frame clones and omits some. The sample includes about 170,000 clones, approximately 83% seen only once; the top ten take less than 3%. Sequencing was performed on peripheral blood. These receptors came from a woman aged 60-70 years with acute or convalescent COVID-19.

The J gene is TRBJ2-3, the V gene TRBV7-9; 10 bases agree with TRBD2. The CDR3 is 15 residues long. After removal of 5 bases from V and 6 bases from J, the junction contained 8 bases not matched to a gene. Germline-derived CDR1 and CDR2 are SEHNR and FQNEAQ (reference sequence). The CDR3 is CASSTTSGAWDTQYF. DNA for the CDR3: TGTGCCAGCAGCACAACTAGCGGGGCCTGGGATACGCAGTATTTT.

The genes are TRBV3-1 (or the pseudogene TRBV3-2) and TRBJ2-5; 7 bases are shared with TRBD1. CDR3 size: 16 residues. Losses at the gene ends were 0 bases for V and 3 bases for J; bases not matched to a gene: 7. Germline CDR1 and CDR2: LGHDT and YNNKEL (reference sequence). CDR3 in DNA: TGTGCCAGCAGCCAAGAGGGACGGACAGGCAAAGAGACCCAGTACTTC. It yields the protein CASSQEGRTGKETQYF.

J is TRBJ1-4 and V is TRBV18; D remains ambiguous. This CDR3 has 15 residues. Trimming pared 3 bases from V and 2 bases from J, leaving 10 bases between. Germline CDR1 is KGHSH and CDR2 is LQKENI. CDR3 protein: CASSPRQATNEKLFF. CDR3 bases: TGTGCCAGCTCACCCCGGCAGGCCACTAATGAAAAACTGTTTTTT.

CDR3 sequence (DNA): TGCAGCGTTCGCCAGGGTTGGAGTGAGCAGTTCTTC. It is translated as CSVRQGWSEQFF. The V gene is TRBV29-1, the J gene TRBJ2-1, with a possible D match to TRBD1 (5 bases). Germline lookup yields CDR1 SQVTM and CDR2 ANQGSEA. There are 12 residues in the CDR3. V was pared by 5 bases and J by 9 bases, with 14 bases between.

This chain connects TRBV5-4 to TRBJ2-3; 10 bases line up with TRBD2. Looked up from germline, CDR1 is SGHNT and CDR2 is YYREEE (reference sequence). The CDR3 loop spans 15 amino acids. J lost 6 bases, V lost 0 bases, and 4 bases had no gene match. This CDR3 is CASSLDSGGADTQYF. The CDR3 DNA is TGTGCCAGCAGCTTGGACAGCGGGGGGGCGGATACGCAGTATTTT.

The V gene is TRBV5-5, the J gene TRBJ2-5; 11 nucleotides match TRBD1. This CDR3 has 15 amino acids. Germline trimming cut 4 bases from V and 5 bases from J; bases unmatched to any gene: 7. Per the germline V gene, CDR1 is SGHKS and CDR2 is YYEKEE (reference sequence). CDR3 DNA sequence: TGTGCCAGCAGCCAATGGACAGGGGGCAAGGAGACCCAGTACTTC. Translated, it gives CASSQWTGGKETQYF.

The chain couples TRBV5-1 to TRBJ2-2; 9 bases map to TRBD1. Germline loops: CDR1 SGHRS, CDR2 YFSETQ. The CDR3 is made up of 14 amino acids. After removal of 9 bases from V and 6 bases from J, the junction contained 9 bases not matched to a gene. The CDR3 loop reads CATMTGGNAGELFF. The CDR3, as DNA: TGCGCCACTATGACAGGGGGTAACGCCGGGGAGCTGTTTTTT.

This chain connects TRBV3-1 (or the pseudogene TRBV3-2) to TRBJ2-5; 14 nucleotides match TRBD2. The CDR3 length is 16 residues. V dropped 4 bases and J dropped 2; count of bases not matched to a gene: 3. CDR1 is LGHDT, CDR2 YNNKEL, per germline (reference sequence). The chain's CDR3 is CASSLRTSGGQETQYF. CDR3 DNA: TGTGCCAGCAGCCTGCGGACTAGCGGGGGGCAAGAGACCCAGTACTTC.

The chain links TRBV7-2 to TRBJ1-4; TRBD1 matches 8 bases. Germline trimming cut 3 bases from V and 8 bases from J; bases unmatched to any gene: 11. This CDR3 contains 16 residues. CDR1 is SGHTA, CDR2 FQGNSA, per germline. CDR3 DNA sequence: TGTGCCAGCAGCTTCGGGGTGGCCAGGGGGCGGGAAAAACTGTTTTTT. It translates to CASSFGVARGREKLFF.

The chain employs TRBV5-1 and TRBJ2-7, with a weak D call TRBD2 (5 bases). The CDR3 covers 12 residues. CDR1 is SGHRS and CDR2 is YFSETQ in the germline V gene. Trimming left V 1 base short and J 6 bases short, with 8 bases between. The chain's CDR3 is CASSLRGSEQYF. Written as DNA, the CDR3 is TGCGCCAGCAGCTTGCGGGGATCCGAGCAGTACTTC.